This TCR beta chain came from a study of technical replicates of blood from a few donors. A single count supports this clone. Between the trimmed V and J ends, which lost 5 bases and 2 bases, there was a span of 12 bases. The CDR3 runs 14 residues. Germline loops: CDR1 SEHNR, CDR2 FQNEAQ (reference sequence). Produced via immunoSEQ multiplex PCR; TCRdb's table is partial and in-frame only. The sample yields about 93,000 clones, roughly 96% seen once. The chain couples TRBV7-9 to TRBJ2-5, with D possibly TRBD2 on 6 matching bases. Sequenced material: T cells isolated from PBMCs. The source of this sequence is a human donor in good health. This CDR3 reads CASSALAGQETQYF. The DNA of the CDR3 is TGTGCCAGCAGCGCCCTGGCGGGGCAAGAGACCCAGTACTTC. The full variable domain, its missing parts supplied by reference TRBV7-9 and TRBJ2-5, is DTGVSQNPRHKITKRGQNVTFRCDPISEHNRLYWYRQTLGQGPEFLTYFQNEAQLEKSRLLSDRFSAERPKGSFSTLEIQRTEQGDSAMYLCASSALAGQETQYFGPGTRLLVL.